These 30 T cell receptor beta chains share one sample of origin, sequenced in a study of blood T cell repertoires in COVID-19. Only in-frame clones appear in the TCRdb table, and some are missing; sequencing was by immunoSEQ multiplex PCR. The repertoire includes more than 300,000 clones, over 75% of them detected once, and about 10% sits in the top ten. Sequencing used peripheral blood. The receptors derive from a woman aged 25 to 39 with COVID-19, enrolled during active disease.

The V gene is TRBV5-1, the J gene TRBJ1-6; 10 nucleotides match TRBD1. Germline lookup yields CDR1 SGHRS and CDR2 YFSETQ. CDR3 length equals 16 residues. V dropped 3 bases and J dropped 7; count of bases not matched to a gene: 7. CDR3 DNA sequence: TGCGCCAGCAGCTGGGACCGGGACAGGGGAAATTCACCCCTCCACTTT. The encoded protein is CASSWDRDRGNSPLHF.

Only one count was recorded for this clone. V is TRBV3-1 (or the pseudogene TRBV3-2) and J is TRBJ2-2, with a possible D match to TRBD1 (6 bases). The V end was cut by 4 bases, the J end by 4 bases, with 34 bases between. From germline, CDR1 is LGHDT and CDR2 YNNKEL (reference sequence). The length of the CDR3 is 22 residues. CDR3 loop: CASSRTQPLRTEERQSTGELFF. As DNA, the CDR3 is TGTGCCAGCAGCCGCACCCAACCTCTTAGGACAGAAGAACGTCAGAGCACCGGGGAGCTGTTTTTT.

The chain carries TRBV9 and TRBJ2-3; 7 bases match TRBD1. The CDR3 consists of 15 residues. The V gene end was trimmed by 0 bases and the J gene end by 1 base; junction bases not matched to a gene: 2. The germline V gene encodes CDR1 SGDLS and CDR2 YYNGEE. The CDR3 DNA follows: TGTGCCAGCAGCGTAGAGGGGGCCGGCACAGATACGCAGTATTTT. Amino acids: CASSVEGAGTDTQYF.

J is TRBJ1-6 and V is TRBV30; D not resolved. Germline-derived CDR1 and CDR2 are GTSNPN and SVGIG (reference sequence). The CDR3 totals 11 residues. The V end was cut by 2 bases, the J end by 13 bases, with 9 bases between. In DNA form, the CDR3 reads TGTGCCTGGAGTCCATCGGGGCCCCTCCACTTT. Encoded protein: CAWSPSGPLHF. Drawing the rest from reference TRBV30 and TRBJ1-6, the complete variable domain is SQTIHQWPATLVQPVGSPLSLECTVEGTSNPNLYWYRQAAGRGLQLLFYSVGIGQISSEVPQNLSASRPQDRQFILSSKKLLLSDSGFYLCAWSPSGPLHFGNGTRLTVT.

V gene TRBV9 combines with J gene TRBJ2-5; D perhaps matches TRBD2 (5 bases). The germline V gene has CDR1 SGDLS and CDR2 YYNGEE. V lost 7 bases and J 4 bases, leaving 14 bases between the germline ends. This CDR3 contains 13 residues. The CDR3: CASADPDSETQYF. CDR3 nucleotide sequence: TGTGCCAGCGCCGATCCGGACTCAGAGACCCAGTACTTC.

About this clone itself: A much bigger clone sits one base away, suggesting this may be a read error. The rearrangement links TRBV10-3 to TRBJ2-7, with D uncertain. CDR3 length: 12 amino acids. The V end lost 4 bases, the J end lost 0 bases, and 4 bases lay between the germline ends. CDR1 ENHRY and CDR2 SYGVKD come from the germline V gene. The CDR3 protein is CAISVSSYEQYF. The CDR3 nucleotides are TGTGCCATCAGTGTCAGCTCCTACGAGCAGTACTTC.

The chain joins TRBV11-1 to TRBJ1-2; no clear D. CDR3 length: 15 residues. CDR1 is SGHAT, CDR2 FQDESV, per germline (reference sequence). V shed 5 bases and J shed 4 bases, with 17 bases lying between them. The CDR3 loop reads CASSPNRLTFYGYTF. CDR3 coding DNA: TGTGCCAGCAGCCCAAACCGACTGACCTTCTATGGCTACACCTTC.

The chain recombines TRBV18 with TRBJ2-7; 7 nucleotides agree with TRBD1. Germline V gene sequence: CDR1 KGHSH, CDR2 LQKENI. The CDR3 is 14 amino acids. The V segment lost 3 bases and the J segment 2 bases; nucleotides outside the gene matches: 4. CDR3: CASSPRQGTYEQYF. CDR3 nucleotides: TGTGCCAGCTCACCCCGACAGGGAACCTACGAGCAGTACTTC.

This clone has more than one count but fewer than ten. This rearrangement joins TRBV24-1 to TRBJ2-1, with D possibly matching TRBD2 (6 bases). V lost 9 bases and J lost 8, with 13 bases in between. Germline CDR1 reads KGHDR; CDR2 reads SFDVKD. The CDR3 covers 12 residues. This CDR3 reads CATGGEGDEQFF. Here the CDR3 DNA reads TGTGCCACCGGAGGGGAAGGCGATGAGCAGTTCTTC.

The count of this clone is one. V and J are TRBV9 and TRBJ1-4; D uncertain. Germline values: CDR1 SGDLS, CDR2 YYNGEE. This CDR3 is 15 amino acids long. V was trimmed by 0 bases and J by 5 bases, leaving 11 bases between them. The CDR3 loop is CASSVGDTENEKLFF. The CDR3 DNA sequence: TGTGCCAGCAGCGTAGGAGACACCGAAAATGAAAAACTGTTTTTT.

The J gene is TRBJ2-7, the V gene TRBV28; 9 bases map to TRBD1. CDR3 length: 15 residues. V gave up 2 bases and J gave up 1 base; unmatched junction bases: 3. The germline V gene encodes CDR1 MDHEN and CDR2 SYDVKM. CDR3 nucleotides: TGTGCCAGCAGTTTACCCGGGACAGGGTCCTACGAGCAGTACTTC. Encoded protein: CASSLPGTGSYEQYF.

There are a few counts of this clone. The chain uses TRBV7-3 and TRBJ2-1, with 12 bases that match TRBD2. The junction had 4 bases not matched to a gene; V was cut back by 5 bases and J by 5 bases. The CDR3 extends over 15 amino acids. Per germline, CDR1 SGHTA and CDR2 FQGTGA. CDR3 sequence reads: CASSLGLAGHNEQFF. The CDR3 DNA sequence: TGTGCCAGCAGCCTGGGACTAGCGGGCCACAATGAGCAGTTCTTC.

The chain links TRBV6-5 to TRBJ2-7; 10 nucleotides match TRBD2. V gave up 10 bases and J gave up 3 bases; unmatched junction bases: 6. Germline values: CDR1 MNHEY, CDR2 SVGAGI. This CDR3 has 13 amino acids. The CDR3 coding sequence is TGTGCCACCACGGGGACTAGCGACTACGAGCAGTACTTC. Amino acid sequence: CATTGTSDYEQYF.

This chain links TRBV4-2 with TRBJ2-6; 7 bases align to TRBD1. The V gene's germline CDR1 is LGHNA and CDR2 YNFKEQ. The CDR3 spans 19 residues. Unmatched junction bases numbered 15, after V lost 3 bases and J lost 4 bases. CDR3 amino acids: CASSHASPGQFAGANVLTF. The CDR3 bases are TGTGCCAGCAGCCACGCCTCCCCGGGACAGTTTGCCGGGGCCAACGTCCTGACTTTC.

This chain uses TRBV7-9 with TRBJ2-7; D remains ambiguous. V gave up 3 bases and J gave up 6 bases, with 9 bases separating them. CDR1 and CDR2 from the germline V gene are SEHNR and FQNEAQ (reference sequence). This CDR3 is 12 amino acids long. The CDR3 bases are TGTGCCAGCAGCTTCCCGTTGTCCGAGCAGTACTTC. Amino acid sequence: CASSFPLSEQYF.

This clone was observed a handful of times. The chain joins TRBV30 to TRBJ1-2; 8 nucleotides match TRBD1. Trimming took 2 bases from V and 4 from J; bases not matched to a gene: 3. The CDR3 contains 13 residues. Germline assignment: CDR1 GTSNPN and CDR2 SVGIG (reference sequence). In nucleotides, the CDR3 is TGTGCCTGGAGTCGGGACAGGCCCTATGGCTACACCTTC. Protein product: CAWSRDRPYGYTF.

The chain recombines TRBV24-1 with TRBJ2-1; 9 positions agree with TRBD2. The CDR3 length is 15 residues. Germline values: CDR1 KGHDR, CDR2 SFDVKD. V lost 9 bases to trimming and J lost 6 bases; unmatched junction nucleotides: 11. CDR3 coding DNA: TGTGCCACCCGCCCAGCGGGAGGAGAGGGCAATGAGCAGTTCTTC. This translates into CATRPAGGEGNEQFF.

The chain recombines TRBV20-1 with TRBJ1-5; D is uncertain. Germline lookup yields CDR1 DFQATT and CDR2 SNEGSKA (reference sequence). Trimming removed 5 bases from V and 10 bases from J, with 9 bases in between. This CDR3 comprises 10 residues. The CDR3, as DNA: TGCAGTGCTGGGGAGGATCCCCAGCATTTT. This codes for CSAGEDPQHF.

The chain combines TRBV6-5 with TRBJ2-5, with 12 bases lining up with TRBD2. Germline V gives CDR1 MNHEY, CDR2 SVGAGI. The CDR3 is 15 amino acids. The V gene end was trimmed by 5 bases and the J gene end by 5 bases; junction bases not matched to a gene: 6. The CDR3 here is CASSLAGGPYETQYF. For the CDR3, the DNA is TGTGCCAGCAGTCTAGCGGGAGGGCCGTACGAGACCCAGTACTTC.

The V gene is TRBV28, the J gene TRBJ2-2; the D gene is possibly TRBD1 (5 bases). CDR1 MDHEN and CDR2 SYDVKM come from the germline V gene. The V gene lost 7 bases and the J gene lost 7 bases, with 13 bases spanning the gap. The CDR3 is 13 residues long. CDR3 sequence (DNA): TGTGCCAGCAAATCACAGGATGGCGGGGAGCTGTTTTTT. Translation gives CASKSQDGGELFF.

The chain combines TRBV7-8 with TRBJ2-7; 10 nucleotides line up with TRBD1. This CDR3 spans 14 amino acids. V lost 4 bases and J lost 4; bases outside the gene matches: 4. CDR1 and CDR2 (germline): SGHVS, FQNEAQ. This CDR3 reads CASSWRTGGYEQYF. CDR3 nucleotide sequence: TGTGCCAGCAGCTGGCGGACAGGGGGGTACGAGCAGTACTTC.

In its sample, this clone was seen a few times. The V and J genes are TRBV28 and TRBJ2-1; TRBD2 agrees at 10 bases. The CDR3 spans 14 residues. CDR1 MDHEN and CDR2 SYDVKM come from the germline V gene. J gave up 4 bases and V 10 bases, and 7 bases lay outside the gene matches. The CDR3 nucleotides are TGTGCCACCAAGCCTAGCGGGAGTTACAATGAGCAGTTCTTC. As protein: CATKPSGSYNEQFF.

The genes are TRBV6-5 and TRBJ2-7; 11 bases are shared with TRBD1. Trimming removed 3 bases from V and 5 bases from J; junction bases left unmatched: 9. Per the germline V gene, CDR1 is MNHEY and CDR2 is SVGAGI. The CDR3 consists of 16 residues. As DNA, the CDR3 is TGTGCCAGCAGTTATACCGGACAGGGGGCGCGGAACGAGCAGTACTTC. Translating it yields CASSYTGQGARNEQYF.

In this sample, this clone turned up once. This chain links TRBV7-9 with TRBJ2-5, with a possible D match to TRBD1 (6 bases). There are 15 residues in the CDR3. Germline V gene data show CDR1 as SEHNR and CDR2 as FQNEAQ (reference sequence). Trimming cost V 4 bases and J 5 bases, with 17 bases left between them. CDR3 coding DNA: TGTGCCAGCAGCTATTCAACAGGGCTTGAGGAGACCCAGTACTTC. Translating gives CASSYSTGLEETQYF. Variable domain in full (rest from reference TRBV7-9 and TRBJ2-5): DTGVSQNPRHKITKRGQNVTFRCDPISEHNRLYWYRQTLGQGPEFLTYFQNEAQLEKSRLLSDRFSAERPKGSFSTLEIQRTEQGDSAMYLCASSYSTGLEETQYFGPGTRLLVL.

The chain is built from TRBV21-1 and TRBJ2-7; the D segment call TRBD1 is taken from the table without a DNA check. TRBV21-1 is reported as a pseudogene. The CDR3 sequence is 15 residues long. The CDR3, as DNA: TGTGCCAGCAGCAAGGGCTCGCTAACCCCTTTCGAGCAGTACTTC. This codes for CASSKGSLTPFEQYF.

This clone was recorded a few times. DNA of the CDR3: TGTGCCAGCACCCTTCCGGACAGGGGAGGGGAAAAACTGTTTTTT. Translating gives CASTLPDRGGEKLFF. V is TRBV28 and J is TRBJ1-4; TRBD1 matches at 9 bases. Germline V gene data show CDR1 as MDHEN and CDR2 as SYDVKM. The length of the CDR3 is 15 residues. The trim removed 7 bases at V and 8 bases at J, leaving 11 bases unmatched. The full variable domain, in which reference TRBV28 and TRBJ1-4 provide the parts outside the CDR3, is DVKVTQSSRYLVKRTGEKVFLECVQDMDHENMFWYRQDPGLGLRLIYFSYDVKMKEKGDIPEGYSVSREKKERFSLILESASTNQTSMYLCASTLPDRGGEKLFFGSGTQLSVL.

The J gene is TRBJ2-7, the V gene TRBV7-8; TRBD1 matches 12 bases. CDR3 length equals 15 residues. CDR1 SGHVS and CDR2 FQNEAQ come from the germline V gene. V was pared by 0 bases and J by 7 bases, with 4 bases of the junction left unmatched. CDR3 in DNA: TGTGCCAGCAGCTTAGCCCGGGACAGGGGGCGGGAGCAGTACTTC. Translation: CASSLARDRGREQYF.

Concerning this clone itself: The sample has other DNA sequences that encode this CDR3 too. The chain carries TRBV9 and TRBJ2-7; a weak D match, TRBD2 (6 bases). Per the germline V gene, CDR1 is SGDLS and CDR2 is YYNGEE. CDR3 length: 14 residues. V was clipped by 0 bases and J by 4 bases, with 11 bases between them. CDR3 region: CASSVGGEGYEQYF. The CDR3 nucleotides are TGTGCCAGCAGCGTAGGGGGGGAAGGATACGAGCAGTACTTC. Complete variable domain (other parts from reference TRBV9 and TRBJ2-7): DSGVTQTPKHLITATGQRVTLRCSPRSGDLSVYWYQQSLDQGLQFLIQYYNGEERAKGNILERFSAQQFPDLHSELNLSSLELGDSALYFCASSVGGEGYEQYFGPGTRLTVT.

The chain joins TRBV11-2 to TRBJ2-7; TRBD2 matches at 7 bases. The CDR3 spans 13 residues. Germline V CDR1 and CDR2: SGHAT, FQNNGV. With 5 bases clipped from V and 2 bases from J, the junction kept 3 bases outside the gene matches. CDR3 sequence reads: CASSPGLAYEQYF. CDR3 in DNA: TGTGCCAGCAGCCCAGGACTAGCCTACGAGCAGTACTTC.

This clone was seen once. The rearrangement joins TRBV2 to TRBJ2-2; D is perhaps TRBD1 (6 bases). Trimming stripped 2 bases from V and 5 bases from J, with 12 bases between. Germline loops: CDR1 SNHLY, CDR2 FYNNEI. There are 15 residues in the CDR3. The CDR3, as DNA: TGTGCCAGCAGTGAAAACAGGGTGGGGACCGGGGAGCTGTTTTTT. It yields the protein CASSENRVGTGELFF. The variable domain in full, with the rest retrieved from reference TRBV2 and TRBJ2-2, is EPEVTQTPSHQVTQMGQEVILRCVPISNHLYFYWYRQILGQKVEFLVSFYNNEISEKSEIFDDQFSVERPDGSNFTLKIRSTKLEDSAMYFCASSENRVGTGELFFGEGSRLTVL.